This entry lists 27 T cell receptor beta chains sequenced from one sample in a study of cytomegalovirus exposure and HLA in healthy donors. Primers for the PCR totalled 60 Vbeta and 13 Jbeta. Some clones are missing from TCRdb's copy, which holds only in-frame ones; the method was immunoSEQ multiplex PCR. Seen here are under 150,000 clones, roughly 82% observed once, and the top ten hold around 11%. Specimen: PBMCs. These receptors came from a male donor in good health and CMV-seropositive.

The chain carries TRBV19 and TRBJ2-7, with D hard to call. Trimming cost V 6 bases and J 2 bases, with 5 bases left between them. The germline V gene has CDR1 LNHDA and CDR2 SQIVND (reference sequence). The CDR3 covers 11 residues. The CDR3 region is CASRSTYEQYF. The DNA of the CDR3 is TGTGCCAGTAGGTCAACCTACGAGCAGTACTTC.

The rearrangement links TRBV19 to TRBJ2-2, with TRBD2 matching over 12 bases. CDR3 length equals 14 residues. With 7 bases clipped from V and 7 bases from J, the junction kept 4 bases outside the gene matches. In germline, CDR1 is LNHDA, CDR2 SQIVND (reference sequence). CDR3: CASNPGLAGGELFF. The CDR3 coding sequence is TGTGCCAGTAATCCGGGACTAGCGGGCGGGGAGCTGTTTTTT.

Notes on this clone: Other nucleotide sequences in the sample specify the same CDR3. This sequence joins TRBV7-2 and TRBJ2-3; D unclear. V was trimmed by 1 base and J by 6 bases, leaving 5 bases between them. The germline gives CDR1 SGHTA, CDR2 FQGNSA. The CDR3 spans 12 residues. This chain's CDR3 is CASSLDRDTQYF. For the CDR3, the DNA is TGTGCCAGCAGCTTAGACCGGGATACGCAGTATTTT. Complete variable domain (other parts from reference TRBV7-2 and TRBJ2-3): GAGVSQSPSNKVTEKGKDVELRCDPISGHTALYWYRQSLGQGLEFLIYFQGNSAPDKSGLPSDRFSAERTGGSVSTLTIQRTQQEDSAVYLCASSLDRDTQYFGPGTRLTVL.

V gene TRBV9 combines with J gene TRBJ2-7, with TRBD1 identical over 7 bases. The CDR3 consists of 15 residues. V shed 4 bases, J shed 2 bases, and the junction held 9 bases outside the gene matches. CDR1 is SGDLS, CDR2 YYNGEE, per germline. CDR3 DNA: TGTGCCAGCAGCCTACCGGACAGGCCCACCTACGAGCAGTACTTC. Protein: CASSLPDRPTYEQYF.

This chain uses TRBV5-4 with TRBJ1-1, with TRBD1 matching 8 bases. With 3 bases clipped from V and 2 bases from J, the junction kept 6 bases outside the gene matches. The CDR3 length is 15 residues. CDR1 is SGHNT, CDR2 YYREEE, per germline (reference sequence). The CDR3 DNA is TGTGCCAGCAGCTCCCACAGGGGGGAAAACACTGAAGCTTTCTTT. Translated, it gives CASSSHRGENTEAFF. Variable domain in full (rest from reference TRBV5-4 and TRBJ1-1): ETGVTQSPTHLIKTRGQQVTLRCSSQSGHNTVSWYQQALGQGPQFIFQYYREEENGRGNFPPRFSGLQFPNYSSELNVNALELDDSALYLCASSSHRGENTEAFFGQGTRLTVV.

In this sample, this clone turned up a few times. The gene calls are TRBV18 and TRBJ2-2; TRBD2 matches 10 bases. The CDR3 has 16 amino acids. Germline CDR1 is KGHSH and CDR2 is LQKENI. After removal of 3 bases from V and 6 bases from J, the junction contained 7 bases not matched to a gene. CDR3 DNA sequence: TGTGCCAGCTCACCGGAAGAAGCGGGAGGGGCCGGGGAGCTGTTTTTT. Protein product: CASSPEEAGGAGELFF.

This sequence joins TRBV19 and TRBJ1-2; D is ambiguous. This CDR3 is built from 14 residues. The germline gives CDR1 LNHDA, CDR2 SQIVND (reference sequence). The V gene lost 3 bases and the J gene lost 3 bases, with 11 bases spanning the gap. This CDR3 is CASSILESHYGYTF. The CDR3 DNA follows: TGTGCCAGTAGTATTTTAGAGAGTCACTATGGCTACACCTTC.

This clone was detected once. The rearrangement uses TRBV5-1 and TRBJ1-1; D might be TRBD1 (5 bases). CDR1 is SGHRS and CDR2 is YFSETQ in the germline V gene. Trimming took 2 bases from V and 4 from J, leaving 12 bases between them. This CDR3 region has 14 residues. In DNA, the CDR3 is TGCGCCAGCAGCTTAGCGATCGGGGGCACTGAAGCTTTCTTT. Translated, it gives CASSLAIGGTEAFF.

The V gene is TRBV4-3, the J gene TRBJ2-3, with 8 nucleotides matching TRBD2. The J segment lost 2 bases and the V segment lost 1 base, leaving 11 bases of the junction unmatched. Germline V lookup: CDR1 LGHNA, CDR2 YSLEER. This CDR3 comprises 18 residues. The CDR3 region has the DNA TGCGCCAGCAGCCAAGCCGGGACTAGTGGCCTTTACACAGATACGCAGTATTTT. Protein sequence: CASSQAGTSGLYTDTQYF.

The chain uses TRBV18 and TRBJ2-5; D is possibly TRBD2 (5 bases). The J call may be wrong; the DNA end is better matched by TRBJ2-7. This CDR3 is 15 amino acids long. In germline, CDR1 is KGHSH, CDR2 LQKENI. The CDR3 region is CASSPARLATYEQYF. The CDR3 DNA follows: TGTGCCAGCTCACCGGCTCGGCTAGCCACGTACGAGCAGTACTTC.

V gene TRBV4-3 combines with J gene TRBJ2-4; TRBD1 aligns across 7 bases. The CDR3 spans 15 residues. CDR1 LGHNA and CDR2 YSLEER come from the germline V gene. J gave up 8 bases and V 1 base, and 8 bases lay outside the gene matches. Here the CDR3 reads CASSQAISQGDIQYF. CDR3 nucleotide sequence: TGCGCCAGCAGCCAAGCAATCAGTCAGGGGGACATTCAGTACTTC.

The genes are TRBV6-5 and TRBJ2-7; D may be TRBD1 (6 bases). Germline loops: CDR1 MNHEY, CDR2 SVGAGI. Between the trimmed V and J ends, which lost 6 bases and 5 bases, there was a span of 14 bases. This CDR3 comprises 13 residues. The CDR3 nucleotides are TGTGCCAGCAGAACCCTCAGGGGTGACGAGCAGTACTTC. Translating it yields CASRTLRGDEQYF.

The chain combines TRBV10-3 with TRBJ2-2; possible D gene TRBD2, 7 bases. The V end lost 6 bases, the J end lost 5 bases, and 19 bases lay between the germline ends. The CDR3 runs to 16 residues. Germline V gene data show CDR1 as ENHRY and CDR2 as SYGVKD. The CDR3 DNA reads TGTGCCATCAGGGAGGCGGGGGCGCCAAGGACCGGGGAGCTGTTTTTT. As protein: CAIREAGAPRTGELFF.

The chain couples TRBV11-1 to TRBJ2-6; no reliable D call. CDR1 SGHAT and CDR2 FQDESV come from the germline V gene (reference sequence). The V and J ends lost 0 bases and 1 base respectively, with 7 bases between them. The CDR3 has 16 residues. CDR3 region: CASSLASGSGANVLTF. CDR3 in DNA: TGTGCCAGCAGCTTAGCGTCGGGTTCTGGGGCCAACGTCCTGACTTTC. Full variable domain (outside the CDR3, taken from reference TRBV11-1 and TRBJ2-6): EAEVAQSPRYKITEKSQAVAFWCDPISGHATLYWYRQILGQGPELLVQFQDESVVDDSQLPKDRFSAERLKGVDSTLKIQPAELGDSAMYLCASSLASGSGANVLTFGAGSRLTVL.

This chain connects TRBV7-3 to TRBJ2-7; 7 positions agree with TRBD1. From germline, CDR1 is SGHTA and CDR2 FQGTGA. After removal of 2 bases from V and 3 bases from J, the junction contained 16 bases not matched to a gene. The CDR3 totals 18 residues. The CDR3 region has the DNA TGTGCCAGCAGCTTATGGGGGACAGCCTCGGTAGACTTCTACGAGCAGTACTTC. It yields the protein CASSLWGTASVDFYEQYF.

V usage is TRBV7-8 and J usage is TRBJ1-3; 7 bases fit TRBD1. After removal of 5 bases from V and 2 bases from J, the junction contained 3 bases not matched to a gene. This CDR3 is 14 amino acids long. Germline lookup yields CDR1 SGHVS and CDR2 FQNEAQ. As DNA, the CDR3 is TGTGCCAGCAGCCCAGGGGGAGCTGGAAACACCATATATTTT. Translation gives CASSPGGAGNTIYF.

The chain has TRBV19 and TRBJ2-7; 10 bases map to TRBD2. The CDR3 consists of 14 residues. Germline V CDR1 and CDR2: LNHDA, SQIVND (reference sequence). V dropped 11 bases and J dropped 9; count of bases not matched to a gene: 16. Here the CDR3 DNA reads TGTGCCTCCTCGGTCGGGCTAGCGGGAGAGGGGCAGTACTTC. Translated, it gives CASSVGLAGEGQYF.

J is TRBJ2-1 and V is TRBV16; D is unclear. Germline CDR1 and CDR2: KGHSY and FQNENV. CDR3 length: 12 residues. V lost 2 bases and J 8 bases, leaving 7 bases between the germline ends. CDR3 residues: CASSQRWYEQFF. The CDR3 coding sequence is TGTGCCAGCAGCCAACGGTGGTATGAGCAGTTCTTC. Filled out from reference TRBV16 and TRBJ2-1, the complete variable domain reads GEEVAQTPKHLVRGEGQKAKLYCAPIKGHSYVFWYQQVLKNEFKFLISFQNENVFDETGMPKERFSAKCLPNSPCSLEIQATKLEDSAVYFCASSQRWYEQFFGPGTRLTVL.

V and J are TRBV7-2 and TRBJ2-2; D is perhaps TRBD1 (6 bases). The germline CDR1 and CDR2 sequences are SGHTA and FQGNSA. V was trimmed by 4 bases and J by 6 bases, leaving 15 bases between them. The CDR3 totals 15 residues. The CDR3: CASSWSWGRPGELFF. The CDR3 region has the DNA TGTGCCAGCAGCTGGAGTTGGGGGCGTCCCGGGGAGCTGTTTTTT.

The genes are TRBV7-6 and TRBJ2-5, with 16 nucleotides matching TRBD2. This CDR3 has 17 amino acids. The trim removed 5 bases at V and 4 bases at J, leaving 7 bases unmatched. Germline CDR1 is SGHVS and CDR2 is FNYEAQ. The CDR3 DNA is TGTGCCAGCAGCCAGGGACTAGCGGGAGGGGGACGAGAGACCCAGTACTTC. This encodes CASSQGLAGGGRETQYF.

The V and J genes are TRBV28 and TRBJ2-7, with 8 bases that match TRBD1. The CDR3 is 14 amino acids. Germline V gene lookup returns CDR1 MDHEN and CDR2 SYDVKM. V dropped 7 bases and J dropped 3; count of bases not matched to a gene: 8. CDR3 nucleotide sequence: TGTGCCAGCACTTCCGGGACAGGAGGCTACGAGCAGTACTTC. This sequence encodes CASTSGTGGYEQYF.

This clone was seen a few times. The rearrangement joins TRBV19 to TRBJ1-2; 9 bases are a match to TRBD1. The CDR3 extends over 16 amino acids. Per germline, CDR1 LNHDA and CDR2 SQIVND (reference sequence). V dropped 4 bases and J dropped 4; count of bases not matched to a gene: 10. CDR3 nucleotides: TGTGCCAGTAGTACACCCTGGACAGGGGTGGGCTATGGCTACACCTTC. The encoded protein is CASSTPWTGVGYGYTF.

The genes are TRBV2 and TRBJ1-4; D perhaps matches TRBD1 (5 bases). CDR3 length: 14 residues. Looked up from germline, CDR1 is SNHLY and CDR2 is FYNNEI. V was cut by 8 bases and J by 7 bases, with 17 bases left in between. CDR3 sequence: CASFPGGQGEKLFF. CDR3 coding DNA: TGTGCCAGCTTCCCCGGTGGGCAGGGTGAAAAACTGTTTTTT.

V and J are TRBV27 and TRBJ2-5, with TRBD2 as a possible D gene (6 bases). Trimming took off 6 bases at V and 4 bases at J, with 18 bases between the two ends. This CDR3 has 15 residues. Germline lookup yields CDR1 MNHEY and CDR2 SMNVEV (reference sequence). DNA of the CDR3: TGTGCCAGCAGCCCTGGGTTGGAGGGGACAGAGACCCAGTACTTC. Encoded protein: CASSPGLEGTETQYF.

The J gene is TRBJ1-6, the V gene TRBV27; no clear D gene. Germline-derived CDR1 and CDR2 are MNHEY and SMNVEV (reference sequence). This CDR3 comprises 14 residues. V dropped 3 bases and J dropped 7 bases, with 10 bases sitting between them. The CDR3 sequence: CASSFPGGNSPLHF. In nucleotides, the CDR3 is TGTGCCAGCAGTTTCCCCGGAGGGAATTCACCCCTCCACTTT.

CDR3 in amino acids: CASGDSYNEQFF. The CDR3, as DNA: TGTGCCAGCGGCGACAGCTACAATGAGCAGTTCTTC. This chain connects TRBV28 to TRBJ2-1; D is perhaps TRBD1 (5 bases). The CDR3 length is 12 residues. CDR1 is MDHEN and CDR2 is SYDVKM in the germline V gene. V was cut by 8 bases and J by 3 bases, with 8 bases left in between.

On this clone: It differs at one base from a far larger clone, so likely a read error. Other DNA sequences within the sample encode an identical CDR3. The chain is built from TRBV5-1 and TRBJ2-7; 7 bases are a match to TRBD2. The CDR3 is made up of 14 amino acids. The germline V gene has CDR1 SGHRS and CDR2 YFSETQ. V lost 2 bases to trimming and J lost 5 bases; unmatched junction nucleotides: 7. CDR3 DNA sequence: TGCGCCAGCAGCTTCGGGGGGTCCGTACACGAGCAGTACTTC. Translating gives CASSFGGSVHEQYF.